Below, 32 T cell receptor beta chains from the same sample are listed, as sequenced in a study of cytomegalovirus exposure and HLA in healthy donors listed by TCRdb under 2017. Receptors were amplified or captured by the immunoSEQ multiplex PCR assay. A mixture of 60 forward primers for TCR Vbeta segments and 13 reverse primers for TCR Jbeta segments was used in the multiplex PCR. Sourced from immuneACCESS, this table was stored by TCRdb with only in-frame sequences that have V and J called. A share of the clones is absent; for the studies checked, an unresolved V gene accounts for under half, and the remainder has no known explanation. The sample table records approximately 180,000 clones; about 79% of these occur just once. Under 8% of the sample rests with the top ten. Material: PBMCs. The receptors shown here come from a middle-aged man in good health and CMV-seropositive.

This clone was detected only once. This chain links TRBV5-1 with TRBJ2-2; TRBD1 agrees at 10 bases. The germline V gene encodes CDR1 SGHRS and CDR2 YFSETQ. V was pared by 3 bases and J by 4 bases, with 9 bases of the junction left unmatched. The length of the CDR3 is 17 residues. The CDR3 nucleotides read TGCGCCAGCAGCTCCGGGACAGGGGTTGGGGGCACCGGGGAGCTGTTTTTT. Translated: CASSSGTGVGGTGELFF.

The chain combines TRBV19 with TRBJ2-1; 10 nucleotides line up with TRBD2. The CDR3 loop spans 14 amino acids. Germline V gene lookup returns CDR1 LNHDA and CDR2 SQIVND (reference sequence). With V trimmed by 5 bases and J by 7 bases, 5 bases remained unmatched. This CDR3 is CASSLAGVTNEQFF. CDR3 sequence (DNA): TGTGCCAGTAGTCTAGCGGGAGTTACAAATGAGCAGTTCTTC. Combining the CDR3 with reference TRBV19 and TRBJ2-1 gives the whole variable domain DGGITQSPKYLFRKEGQNVTLSCEQNLNHDAMYWYRQDPGQGLRLIYYSQIVNDFQKGDIAEGYSVSREKKESFPLTVTSAQKNPTAFYLCASSLAGVTNEQFFGPGTRLTVL.

The chain employs TRBV10-3 and TRBJ2-7; 9 bases agree with TRBD1. V dropped 7 bases and J dropped 2; count of bases not matched to a gene: 6. The germline gives CDR1 ENHRY, CDR2 SYGVKD. The CDR3 is 14 amino acids. The CDR3 DNA follows: TGTGCCATCAAAAGGGACAGGGCCGCCTACGAGCAGTACTTC. Its translation: CAIKRDRAAYEQYF.

Only one count was recorded for this clone. The chain has TRBV19 and TRBJ2-1; 11 positions agree with TRBD2. The J segment lost 8 bases and the V segment lost 10 bases, leaving 28 bases of the junction unmatched. Germline V gene lookup returns CDR1 LNHDA and CDR2 SQIVND (reference sequence). The CDR3 totals 20 residues. CDR3 nucleotide sequence: TGTGCCACCTCTAGAGTCGGCGGCGTTTCGGGACTAGCGGCCCGGGATGAGCAGTTCTTC. As protein: CATSRVGGVSGLAARDEQFF.

The sample holds a few counts of this clone. The V call is TRBV6-1, the J call TRBJ2-1; a possible D gene is TRBD2 (5 bases). Germline assignment: CDR1 MNHNS and CDR2 SASEGT. V shed 3 bases and J shed 7 bases, with 19 bases lying between them. The CDR3 has 16 amino acids. CDR3 protein: CASSEAPGTGNNEQFF. DNA for the CDR3: TGTGCCAGCAGTGAGGCCCCGGGAACGGGAAATAATGAGCAGTTCTTC.

CDR3 nucleotides: TGTGCCAGCAGCCCCCGGACTAGCGGGGCCAACTACGAGCAGTACTTC. Amino acids: CASSPRTSGANYEQYF. The chain has TRBV11-3 and TRBJ2-7, with 12 bases identical to TRBD2. Trimming removed 5 bases from V and 3 bases from J; junction bases left unmatched: 8. Germline-derived CDR1 and CDR2 are SGHNT and YENEEA. The CDR3 spans 16 residues. Based on the CDR3 plus reference TRBV11-3 and TRBJ2-7, the full variable domain is EAGVVQSPRYKIIEKKQPVAFWCNPISGHNTLYWYLQNLGQGPELLIRYENEEAVDDSQLPKDRFSAERLKGVDSTLKIQPAELGDSAVYLCASSPRTSGANYEQYFGPGTRLTVT.

On this clone: One junction end disagrees with the germline gene, perhaps due to a read error. This sequence joins TRBV6-1 and TRBJ2-4; D might be TRBD2 (5 bases). The CDR3 has 15 amino acids. Per the germline V gene, CDR1 is MNHNS and CDR2 is SASEGT. CDR3 nucleotides: TGTGCCAGCAGTGAAAGGAAGGGAGTGGAAAACAGTCAGTACTTC. Protein: CASSERKGVENSQYF.

The CDR3 loop reads CASSPAGGRDEQFF. DNA for the CDR3: TGTGCCAGCAGCCCTGCAGGGGGCAGGGATGAGCAGTTCTTC. This chain joins TRBV6-5 and TRBJ2-1; 8 bases fit TRBD1. Trimming took 6 bases from V and 8 from J; bases not matched to a gene: 9. From germline, CDR1 is MNHEY and CDR2 SVGAGI. The CDR3 totals 14 residues.

This clone was counted between two and nine times. Distinct nucleotide sequences in the sample also encode this CDR3. The chain is built from TRBV7-3 and TRBJ1-2; no clear D. This CDR3 spans 13 amino acids. Germline CDR1 reads SGHTA; CDR2 reads FQGTGA. V was pared by 5 bases and J by 5 bases, with 12 bases between. The CDR3 sequence: CASSPQAGYGYTF. The CDR3 nucleotides read TGTGCCAGCAGCCCGCAAGCAGGTTATGGCTACACCTTC.

CDR3 nucleotide sequence: TGTGCCAGCAGTGAAGCTCCTAGCGGGAGTATGGGCAATGAGCAGTTCTTC. Translated, it gives CASSEAPSGSMGNEQFF. This chain links TRBV6-1 with TRBJ2-1; TRBD2 agrees at 10 bases. The CDR3 spans 17 residues. The germline CDR1 and CDR2 sequences are MNHNS and SASEGT. After removal of 0 bases from V and 6 bases from J, the junction contained 8 bases not matched to a gene.

This clone has only one observation. The gene calls are TRBV7-9 and TRBJ1-1; 8 bases map to TRBD1. The V gene end was trimmed by 5 bases and the J gene end by 1 base; junction bases not matched to a gene: 3. Germline assignment: CDR1 SEHNR and CDR2 FQNEAQ (reference sequence). This CDR3 spans 14 amino acids. The CDR3 DNA is TGTGCCAGCAGCCTCGGACAGGGGAACACTGAAGCTTTCTTT. Protein sequence: CASSLGQGNTEAFF.

This clone turned up a few times. The rearrangement uses TRBV5-1 and TRBJ1-1; 8 nucleotides agree with TRBD1. Germline V lookup: CDR1 SGHRS, CDR2 YFSETQ. V lost 3 bases to trimming and J lost 1 base; unmatched junction nucleotides: 8. The CDR3 covers 16 residues. For the CDR3, the DNA is TGCGCCAGCAGCTCTGAATGGACAGGGAGGAACACTGAAGCTTTCTTT. Protein sequence: CASSSEWTGRNTEAFF. Using reference TRBV5-1 and TRBJ1-1 for the parts outside the CDR3, the full variable domain is KAGVTQTPRYLIKTRGQQVTLSCSPISGHRSVSWYQQTPGQGLQFLFEYFSETQRNKGNFPGRFSGRQFSNSRSEMNVSTLELGDSALYLCASSSEWTGRNTEAFFGQGTRLTVV.

This chain links TRBV7-6 with TRBJ1-2; D is unresolved. CDR1 is SGHVS, CDR2 FNYEAQ, per germline. The CDR3 extends over 16 amino acids. The germline V and J ends were trimmed by 5 bases and 7 bases, with 23 bases remaining between them. CDR3 sequence reads: CASSNWCRNSSSGYTF. DNA for the CDR3: TGTGCCAGCAGCAACTGGTGCCGCAACTCTTCCTCTGGCTACACCTTC.

This clone was seen once. The chain joins TRBV5-1 to TRBJ2-1, with TRBD1 as a possible D gene (6 bases). There are 16 residues in the CDR3. The V end lost 3 bases, the J end lost 2 bases, and 15 bases lay between the germline ends. Germline V lookup: CDR1 SGHRS, CDR2 YFSETQ. CDR3 nucleotides: TGCGCCAGCAGCTCAGGGGTTCCCCGGCCCTACAATGAGCAGTTCTTC. It is translated as CASSSGVPRPYNEQFF.

As to this clone: At one end, the junction sequence differs from germline, possibly due to a read error. The gene calls are TRBV19 and TRBJ2-4, with D tentatively TRBD1 (6 bases). CDR3 size: 11 residues. The germline V gene encodes CDR1 LNHDA and CDR2 SQIVND (reference sequence). CDR3 loop: CASSIGVQGVF. The CDR3 bases are TGTGCCAGTAGTATAGGGGTACAGGGCGTTTTC.

The rearrangement uses TRBV11-3 and TRBJ2-7, with TRBD1 matching over 7 bases. J was trimmed by 4 bases and V by 5 bases; bases with no gene match: 2. This CDR3 contains 12 residues. Germline CDR1 and CDR2: SGHNT and YENEEA. The CDR3 sequence is CASSRGQYEQYF. The CDR3 region has the DNA TGTGCCAGCAGCCGGGGACAGTACGAGCAGTACTTC.

Turning to this clone: The same CDR3 also results from other DNA sequences found in this sample. The rearrangement links TRBV2 to TRBJ2-2, with D uncertain. CDR3 length equals 11 residues. Trimming stripped 5 bases from V and 4 bases from J, with 2 bases between. Germline V gene lookup returns CDR1 SNHLY and CDR2 FYNNEI. The CDR3 DNA is TGTGCCAGCAGTCTCACCGGGGAGCTGTTTTTT. It translates to CASSLTGELFF. Using reference TRBV2 and TRBJ2-2 for the parts outside the CDR3, the full variable domain is EPEVTQTPSHQVTQMGQEVILRCVPISNHLYFYWYRQILGQKVEFLVSFYNNEISEKSEIFDDQFSVERPDGSNFTLKIRSTKLEDSAMYFCASSLTGELFFGEGSRLTVL.

The V call is TRBV5-8, the J call TRBJ1-4; 8 nucleotides align to TRBD1. Germline V gene sequence: CDR1 SGHTS, CDR2 YDEGEE. This CDR3 has 15 amino acids. J gave up 4 bases and V 0 bases, and 2 bases lay outside the gene matches. The CDR3 coding sequence is TGTGCCAGCAGCTTGGTGACAGGGGATAATGAAAAACTGTTTTTT. It translates to CASSLVTGDNEKLFF. Filled out from reference TRBV5-8 and TRBJ1-4, the complete variable domain reads EAGVTQSPTHLIKTRGQQATLRCSPISGHTSVYWYQQALGLGLQFLLWYDEGEERNRGNFPPRFSGRQFPNYSSELNVNALELEDSALYLCASSLVTGDNEKLFFGSGTQLSVL.

This rearrangement joins TRBV2 to TRBJ1-2; TRBD1 matches 11 bases. Germline values: CDR1 SNHLY, CDR2 FYNNEI. Unmatched junction bases numbered 8, after V lost 11 bases and J lost 6 bases. The CDR3 has 13 amino acids. The CDR3 DNA reads TGTGCCTCCTTGGACAGGGGGCAGCATGGCTACACCTTC. Translated: CASLDRGQHGYTF.

CDR3 DNA sequence: TGTGCCAGCAGTTCTCAGGGACTCCCGAGCTCCTACGAGCAGTACTTC. Protein: CASSSQGLPSSYEQYF. The rearrangement links TRBV6-5 to TRBJ2-7, with a possible D match to TRBD2 (6 bases). V dropped 4 bases and J dropped 0 bases, with 16 bases sitting between them. The CDR3 covers 16 residues. Per germline, CDR1 MNHEY and CDR2 SVGAGI.

This clone was detected once. The rearrangement links TRBV27 to TRBJ2-1; 10 positions agree with TRBD1. The CDR3 consists of 15 residues. Trimming removed 5 bases from V and 7 bases from J; junction bases left unmatched: 8. Germline lookup yields CDR1 MNHEY and CDR2 SMNVEV (reference sequence). The CDR3 reads CASSQGTGDWNEQFF. The CDR3 region has the DNA TGTGCCAGCAGTCAAGGGACAGGGGATTGGAATGAGCAGTTCTTC.

The V call is TRBV28, the J call TRBJ2-1; D may be TRBD2 (5 bases). The V gene's germline CDR1 is MDHEN and CDR2 SYDVKM. The V end lost 6 bases, the J end lost 7 bases, and 10 bases lay between the germline ends. The CDR3 runs 12 residues. The CDR3, as DNA: TGTGCCAGCAGCCCAAGGAGGAATGAGCAGTTCTTC. Its protein product is CASSPRRNEQFF.

The V gene is TRBV5-1, the J gene TRBJ2-2; a weak D match, TRBD2 (6 bases). This CDR3 has 15 amino acids. V lost 4 bases to trimming and J lost 7 bases, with 17 bases between them. Germline V gene sequence: CDR1 SGHRS, CDR2 YFSETQ. The CDR3 loop is CASSIGSQGGGELFF. CDR3 DNA sequence: TGCGCCAGCAGCATTGGGTCCCAGGGAGGCGGGGAGCTGTTTTTT.

The chain is built from TRBV27 and TRBJ2-7, with 8 positions matching TRBD1. Germline-derived CDR1 and CDR2 are MNHEY and SMNVEV (reference sequence). The V segment lost 9 bases and the J segment 6 bases; nucleotides outside the gene matches: 10. The CDR3 runs 13 residues. The DNA of the CDR3 is TGTGCCAGTGAAGGACAGGGTAATCGCGAGCAGTACTTC. Translation: CASEGQGNREQYF.

The chain has TRBV30 and TRBJ1-1, with 8 positions matching TRBD1. The length of the CDR3 is 14 residues. CDR1 is GTSNPN and CDR2 is SVGIG in the germline V gene (reference sequence). With V trimmed by 2 bases and J by 1 base, 3 bases remained unmatched. This chain's CDR3 is CAWSFGQGNTEAFF. The DNA for the CDR3 is TGTGCCTGGAGTTTCGGACAGGGGAACACTGAAGCTTTCTTT.

The genes are TRBV7-8 and TRBJ1-2; unclear D gene. Trimming removed 1 base at V and 3 bases at J, with 6 bases between. This CDR3 is built from 13 residues. Germline loops: CDR1 SGHVS, CDR2 FQNEAQ. The CDR3 loop is CASSLVSHYGYTF. The CDR3 DNA sequence: TGTGCCAGCAGCTTAGTTTCTCACTATGGCTACACCTTC.

This clone was detected a few times. The CDR3 sequence: CASSDRGLAKNIQYF. In DNA, the CDR3 is TGTGCCAGCAGTGACAGGGGATTAGCCAAAAACATTCAGTACTTC. The rearrangement joins TRBV27 to TRBJ2-4; 8 nucleotides align to TRBD1. The germline V gene encodes CDR1 MNHEY and CDR2 SMNVEV (reference sequence). Losses at the gene ends were 5 bases for V and 0 bases for J; bases not matched to a gene: 3. The CDR3 contains 15 residues.

The rearrangement joins TRBV7-3 to TRBJ2-5; TRBD1 matches 11 bases. V was clipped by 8 bases and J by 5 bases; unmatched bases: 7. There are 14 residues in the CDR3. Germline CDR1 and CDR2: SGHTA and FQGTGA. The CDR3 bases are TGTGCCAGCTTTGGACAGGGGGCGAATGAGACCCAGTACTTC. Its protein is CASFGQGANETQYF. The whole variable domain, remainder taken from reference TRBV7-3 and TRBJ2-5, is GAGVSQTPSNKVTEKGKYVELRCDPISGHTALYWYRQSLGQGPEFLIYFQGTGAADDSGLPNDRFFAVRPEGSVSTLKIQRTERGDSAVYLCASFGQGANETQYFGPGTRLLVL.

This chain joins TRBV7-8 and TRBJ2-7, with 10 positions matching TRBD2. Looked up from germline, CDR1 is SGHVS and CDR2 is FQNEAQ. This CDR3 contains 16 residues. The V and J ends lost 4 bases and 0 bases, in that order; junction bases with no gene match: 6. As DNA, the CDR3 is TGTGCCAGCAGCTCGCCGGGACTAGCGTCCTCCTACGAGCAGTACTTC. Its translation: CASSSPGLASSYEQYF.

As to this clone: The sample carries other DNA sequences with the same CDR3. This chain uses TRBV5-1 with TRBJ2-1, with 10 bases aligning to TRBD2. The CDR3 runs 14 residues. Germline V gives CDR1 SGHRS, CDR2 YFSETQ. The V and J ends lost 4 bases and 7 bases, in that order; junction bases with no gene match: 5. Here the CDR3 reads CASSLRTSGNEQFF. CDR3 sequence (DNA): TGCGCCAGCAGCCTAAGGACTAGCGGAAATGAGCAGTTCTTC.

The rearrangement joins TRBV5-1 to TRBJ2-1, with D possibly matching TRBD1 (5 bases). Germline assignment: CDR1 SGHRS and CDR2 YFSETQ. Trimming stripped 5 bases from V and 8 bases from J, with 17 bases between. This CDR3 is built from 14 residues. CDR3 loop: CASSLEVQGDEQFF. CDR3 sequence (DNA): TGCGCCAGCAGTCTAGAGGTCCAGGGCGATGAGCAGTTCTTC. The complete variable domain, with remaining parts taken from reference TRBV5-1 and TRBJ2-1, reads KAGVTQTPRYLIKTRGQQVTLSCSPISGHRSVSWYQQTPGQGLQFLFEYFSETQRNKGNFPGRFSGRQFSNSRSEMNVSTLELGDSALYLCASSLEVQGDEQFFGPGTRLTVL.

In its sample, this clone was seen a few times. This rearrangement joins TRBV7-8 to TRBJ1-3, with TRBD1 matching over 7 bases. V was pared by 2 bases and J by 7 bases, with 11 bases of the junction left unmatched. Germline V gene lookup returns CDR1 SGHVS and CDR2 FQNEAQ. CDR3 size: 16 residues. CDR3 loop: CASSLKGTALMNTIYF. DNA of the CDR3: TGTGCCAGCAGCTTAAAAGGGACAGCTCTAATGAACACCATATATTTT.